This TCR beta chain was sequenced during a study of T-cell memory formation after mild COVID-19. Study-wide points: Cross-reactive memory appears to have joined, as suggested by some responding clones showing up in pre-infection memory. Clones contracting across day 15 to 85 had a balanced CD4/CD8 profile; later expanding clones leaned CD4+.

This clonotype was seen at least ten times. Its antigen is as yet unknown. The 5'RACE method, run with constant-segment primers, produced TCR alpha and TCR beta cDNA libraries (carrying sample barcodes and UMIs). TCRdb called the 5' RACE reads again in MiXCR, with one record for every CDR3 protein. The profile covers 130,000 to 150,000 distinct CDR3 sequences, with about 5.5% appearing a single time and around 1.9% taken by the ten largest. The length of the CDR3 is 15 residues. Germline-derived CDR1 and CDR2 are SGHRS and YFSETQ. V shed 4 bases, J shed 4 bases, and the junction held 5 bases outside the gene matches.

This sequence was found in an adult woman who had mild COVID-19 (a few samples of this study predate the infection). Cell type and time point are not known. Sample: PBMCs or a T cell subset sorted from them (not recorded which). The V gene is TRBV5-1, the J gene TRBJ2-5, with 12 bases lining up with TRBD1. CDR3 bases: TGCGCCAGCAGCAGTGGGACAGGGGGCTTAGAGACCCAGTACTTC. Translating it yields CASSSGTGGLETQYF. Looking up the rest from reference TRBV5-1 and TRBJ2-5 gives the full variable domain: KAGVTQTPRYLIKTRGQQVTLSCSPISGHRSVSWYQQTPGQGLQFLFEYFSETQRNKGNFPGRFSGRQFSNSRSEMNVSTLELGDSALYLCASSSGTGGLETQYFGPGTRLLVL.